The source of this T cell receptor (beta chain) is a study of T cell responses to AZD1222 COVID-19 vaccine. On the study more broadly: Analysis merged second doses at about 4 or about 12 weeks.

Regarding the study as a whole: Among AZD1222 vaccinees, only 5 to 7 were seropositive at baseline. When two AZD1222 doses had been given, Spike-specific TCR breadth and depth rose. Donor demographics were predominantly white British with a female majority; clonal diversity may be underestimated.

Details on this clone: Its antigen is not identified.

In germline, CDR1 is MDHEN, CDR2 SYDVKM. J gave up 3 bases and V 7 bases, and 8 bases lay outside the gene matches. CDR3 length equals 14 residues. Assay: immunoSEQ multiplex PCR; the TCRdb copy retains only in-frame clones and omits some. The data hold roughly 180,000 clones, with almost 95% observed a single time. The sequencing used peripheral blood, collected on day 0 of AZD1222 vaccination. The receptor was derived from an adult in good health. The genes are TRBV28 and TRBJ2-7; 8 nucleotides align to TRBD1. Here the CDR3 DNA reads TGTGCCAGCAATCCTACAGGGGGTCTCTACGAGCAGTACTTC. It specifies CASNPTGGLYEQYF. Using reference TRBV28 and TRBJ2-7 for the parts outside the CDR3, the full variable domain is DVKVTQSSRYLVKRTGEKVFLECVQDMDHENMFWYRQDPGLGLRLIYFSYDVKMKEKGDIPEGYSVSREKKERFSLILESASTNQTSMYLCASNPTGGLYEQYFGPGTRLTVT.